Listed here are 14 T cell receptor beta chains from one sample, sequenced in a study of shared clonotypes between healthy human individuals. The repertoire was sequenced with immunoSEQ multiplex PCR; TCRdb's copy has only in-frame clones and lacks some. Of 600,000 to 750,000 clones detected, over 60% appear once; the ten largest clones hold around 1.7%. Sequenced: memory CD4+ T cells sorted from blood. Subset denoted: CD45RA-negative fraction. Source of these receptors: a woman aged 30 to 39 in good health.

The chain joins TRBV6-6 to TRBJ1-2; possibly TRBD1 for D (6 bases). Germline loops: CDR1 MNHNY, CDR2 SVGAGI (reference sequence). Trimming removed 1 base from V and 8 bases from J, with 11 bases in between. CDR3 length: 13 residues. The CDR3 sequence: CASSYWDIRGYTF. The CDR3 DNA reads TGTGCCAGCAGTTACTGGGACATCCGAGGCTACACCTTC.

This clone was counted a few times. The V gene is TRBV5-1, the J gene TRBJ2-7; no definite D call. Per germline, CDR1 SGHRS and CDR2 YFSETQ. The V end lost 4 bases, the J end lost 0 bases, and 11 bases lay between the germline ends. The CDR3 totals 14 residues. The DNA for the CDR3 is TGCGCCAGCAGCGGGTGGCCCAGCTCCTACGAGCAGTACTTC. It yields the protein CASSGWPSSYEQYF.

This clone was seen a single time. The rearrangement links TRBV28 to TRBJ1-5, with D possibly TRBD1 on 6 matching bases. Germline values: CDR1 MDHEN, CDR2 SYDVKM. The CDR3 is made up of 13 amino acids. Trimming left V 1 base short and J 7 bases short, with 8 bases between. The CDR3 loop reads CASSLSGEQPQHF. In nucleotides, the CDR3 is TGTGCCAGCAGTTTATCAGGGGAACAGCCCCAGCATTTT.

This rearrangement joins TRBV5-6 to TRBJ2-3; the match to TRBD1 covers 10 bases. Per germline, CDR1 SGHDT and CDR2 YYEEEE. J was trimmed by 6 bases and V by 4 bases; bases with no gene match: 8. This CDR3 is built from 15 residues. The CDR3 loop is CASSPGTGEWDTQYF. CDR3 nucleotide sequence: TGTGCCAGCAGCCCCGGGACAGGGGAATGGGATACGCAGTATTTT.

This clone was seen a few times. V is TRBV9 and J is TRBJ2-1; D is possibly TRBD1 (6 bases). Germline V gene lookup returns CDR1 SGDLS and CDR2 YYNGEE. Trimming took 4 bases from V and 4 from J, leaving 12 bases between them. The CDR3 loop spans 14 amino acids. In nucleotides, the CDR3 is TGTGCCAGCAGCCCCCGACAGGAGTACAATGAGCAGTTCTTC. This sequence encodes CASSPRQEYNEQFF.

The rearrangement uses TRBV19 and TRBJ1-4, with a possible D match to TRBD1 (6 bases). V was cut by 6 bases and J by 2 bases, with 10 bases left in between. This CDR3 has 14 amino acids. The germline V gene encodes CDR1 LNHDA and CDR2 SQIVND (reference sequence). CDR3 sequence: CASSRDKTNEKLFF. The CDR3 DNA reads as TGTGCCAGTAGCAGGGACAAGACTAATGAAAAACTGTTTTTT.

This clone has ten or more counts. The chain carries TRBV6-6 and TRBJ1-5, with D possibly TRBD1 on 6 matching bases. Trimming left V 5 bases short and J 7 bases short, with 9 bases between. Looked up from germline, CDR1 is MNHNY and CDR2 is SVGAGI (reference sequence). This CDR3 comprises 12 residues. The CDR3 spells CASSADRQPQHF. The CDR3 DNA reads TGTGCCAGCAGTGCGGACAGACAGCCCCAGCATTTT.

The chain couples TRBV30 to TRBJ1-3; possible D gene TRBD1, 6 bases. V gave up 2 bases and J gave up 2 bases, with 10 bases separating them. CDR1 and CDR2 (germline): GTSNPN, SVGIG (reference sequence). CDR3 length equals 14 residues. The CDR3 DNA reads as TGTGCCTGGAGTTGGGGGCGAGCTGGAAACACCATATATTTT. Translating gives CAWSWGRAGNTIYF.

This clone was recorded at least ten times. In nucleotides, the CDR3 is TGTGCCAGCAGTTTAATGGGGGAAGGAGGATACAATGAGCAGTTCTTC. Its protein product is CASSLMGEGGYNEQFF. V gene TRBV27 combines with J gene TRBJ2-1; D may be TRBD1 or TRBD2 (5 bases each). V lost 2 bases to trimming and J lost 4 bases, with 15 bases between them. The CDR3 has 16 amino acids. Germline values: CDR1 MNHEY, CDR2 SMNVEV (reference sequence).

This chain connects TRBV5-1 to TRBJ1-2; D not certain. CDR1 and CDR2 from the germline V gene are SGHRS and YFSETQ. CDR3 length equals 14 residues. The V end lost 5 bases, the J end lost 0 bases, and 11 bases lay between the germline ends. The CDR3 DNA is TGCGCCAGCAGTCCCCGGACCGCTAACTATGGCTACACCTTC. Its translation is CASSPRTANYGYTF. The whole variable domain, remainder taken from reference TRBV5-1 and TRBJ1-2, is KAGVTQTPRYLIKTRGQQVTLSCSPISGHRSVSWYQQTPGQGLQFLFEYFSETQRNKGNFPGRFSGRQFSNSRSEMNVSTLELGDSALYLCASSPRTANYGYTFGSGTRLTVV.

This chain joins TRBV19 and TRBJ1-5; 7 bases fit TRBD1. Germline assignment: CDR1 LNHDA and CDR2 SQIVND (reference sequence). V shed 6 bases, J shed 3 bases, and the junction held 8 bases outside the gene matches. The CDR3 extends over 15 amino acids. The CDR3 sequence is CASRTPDRVNQPQHF. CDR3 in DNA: TGTGCCAGTAGGACCCCTGACAGGGTCAATCAGCCCCAGCATTTT.

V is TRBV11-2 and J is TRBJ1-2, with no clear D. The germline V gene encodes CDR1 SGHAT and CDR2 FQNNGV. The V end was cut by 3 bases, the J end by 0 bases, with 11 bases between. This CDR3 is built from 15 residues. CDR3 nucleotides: TGTGCCAGCAGCTTGCGGGTTACAGCTAACTATGGCTACACCTTC. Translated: CASSLRVTANYGYTF.

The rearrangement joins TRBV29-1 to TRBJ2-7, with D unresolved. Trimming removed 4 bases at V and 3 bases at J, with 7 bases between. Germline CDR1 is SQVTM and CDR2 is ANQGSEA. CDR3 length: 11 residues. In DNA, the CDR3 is TGCAGCGTTGTCCTAAACTACGAGCAGTACTTC. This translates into CSVVLNYEQYF.

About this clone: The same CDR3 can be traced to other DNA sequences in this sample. As DNA, the CDR3 is TGCGCCAGCAGCTTGGACGGCGGCTCTGGAAACACCATATATTTT. It codes for CASSLDGGSGNTIYF. The gene calls are TRBV5-1 and TRBJ1-3; D is undetermined. This CDR3 has 15 amino acids. V was pared by 0 bases and J by 0 bases, with 7 bases between. Germline V lookup: CDR1 SGHRS, CDR2 YFSETQ.